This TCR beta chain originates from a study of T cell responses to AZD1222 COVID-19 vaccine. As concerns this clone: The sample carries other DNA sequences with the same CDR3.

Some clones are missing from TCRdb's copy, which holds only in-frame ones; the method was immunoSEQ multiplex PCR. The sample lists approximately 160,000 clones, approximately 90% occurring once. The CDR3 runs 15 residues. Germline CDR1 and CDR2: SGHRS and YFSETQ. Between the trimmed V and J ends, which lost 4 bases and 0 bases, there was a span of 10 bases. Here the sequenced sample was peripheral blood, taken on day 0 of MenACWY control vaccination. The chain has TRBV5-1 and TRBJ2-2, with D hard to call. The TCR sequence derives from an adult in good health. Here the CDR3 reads CASSPGPPNTGELFF. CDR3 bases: TGCGCCAGCAGCCCCGGCCCCCCGAACACCGGGGAGCTGTTTTTT.